This TCR beta chain was observed in a study of blood T cell repertoires in COVID-19. For the study at large: Specimens from acute and convalescent COVID-19 originated in the United States, Italy and Spain. Sources were T cells, B-cell-depleted T cells, or PBMCs; the material itself was cDNA or gDNA.

CDR1 is SGHTA, CDR2 FQGNSA, per germline. The CDR3 has 15 residues. V shed 2 bases, J shed 4 bases, and the junction held 4 bases outside the gene matches. Under the authors' procedure: Reference gene primer amplification gave estimated nucleated cell counts. Data came from immunoSEQ multiplex PCR; TCRdb stores just in-frame clones and leaves some out. That table supplies the V and J calls and clone size; D and trimming were determined from the DNA. The repertoire has about 140,000 clones, approximately 80% of them found once; the top ten carry about 7%. The sequenced material came from peripheral blood. The sequence derives from a human donor in a cohort sampled during active COVID-19. The rearrangement joins TRBV7-2 to TRBJ2-3; 9 bases are shared with TRBD1. CDR3 coding DNA: TGTGCCAGCAGCTTAACAGGGGGCGAAGCAGATACGCAGTATTTT. This translates into CASSLTGGEADTQYF. The whole variable domain, remainder taken from reference TRBV7-2 and TRBJ2-3, is GAGVSQSPSNKVTEKGKDVELRCDPISGHTALYWYRQSLGQGLEFLIYFQGNSAPDKSGLPSDRFSAERTGGSVSTLTIQRTQQEDSAVYLCASSLTGGEADTQYFGPGTRLTVL.